The entry that follows covers one T cell receptor (beta chain) sequence. These data originate in a study of technical replicates of blood from several donors. This CDR3 has 13 amino acids. Germline CDR1 and CDR2: WNHNN and SYGVQD (reference sequence). V gave up 3 bases and J gave up 2 bases, with 5 bases separating them. Libraries were prepared by immunoSEQ multiplex PCR; TCRdb keeps only in-frame clonotypes and omits some of them. Among nearly 70,000 clones listed, roughly nine tenths were seen once. The chain is built from TRBV10-1 and TRBJ2-1, with TRBD1 as a possible D gene (5 bases). This clonotype was sampled from a human donor in good health. Some clones in this sample may be carry-over from other donors' samples. Material: PBMCs. The CDR3, as DNA: TGCGCCAGCAGTGAAGGGGCCTACAATGAGCAGTTCTTC. This encodes CASSEGAYNEQFF.